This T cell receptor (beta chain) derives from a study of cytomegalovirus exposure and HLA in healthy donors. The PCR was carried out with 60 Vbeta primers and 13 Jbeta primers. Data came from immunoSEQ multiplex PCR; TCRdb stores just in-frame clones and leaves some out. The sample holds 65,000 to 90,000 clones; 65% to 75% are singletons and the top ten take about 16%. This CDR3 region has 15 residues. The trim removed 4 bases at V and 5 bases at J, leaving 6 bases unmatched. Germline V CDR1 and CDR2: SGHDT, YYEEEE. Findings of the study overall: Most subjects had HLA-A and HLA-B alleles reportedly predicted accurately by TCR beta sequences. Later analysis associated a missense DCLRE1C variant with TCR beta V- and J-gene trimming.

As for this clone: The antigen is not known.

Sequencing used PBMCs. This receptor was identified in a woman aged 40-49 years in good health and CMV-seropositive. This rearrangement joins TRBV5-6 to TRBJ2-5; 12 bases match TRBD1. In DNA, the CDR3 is TGTGCCAGCAGCCTAGGGACAGGGGGCCGGGAGACCCAGTACTTC. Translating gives CASSLGTGGRETQYF.